The sequence of this TCR beta chain was determined in a study of molecular identifiers for immune sequencing clone quantification. Via MiXCR, TCRdb re-called the PCR reads, giving one row per CDR3 protein. The table shows just under 650,000 distinct CDR3 sequences, with 20% occurring only once. The CDR3 is made up of 13 amino acids. The ends were cut back, 9 bases at V and 2 bases at J, with 11 bases in the middle. Germline values: CDR1 MDHEN, CDR2 SYDVKM. This clonotype was observed many times. V and J are TRBV28 and TRBJ1-5, with D unclear. The sequence came from a human donor in good health. Some libraries in this study had Jurkat cell RNA spiked in. Sequenced input: naive CD8+ T cells from blood, with Jurkat cell RNA spiked in. Specified subset: FACS-sorted CD8+CD4-CCR7+CD45RA+ naive T cells. CDR3 in DNA: TGTGCCAGTTGGTGGACTGGCAATCAGCCCCAGCATTTT. It encodes CASWWTGNQPQHF.